This entry features one T cell receptor (beta chain) sequence. Antigen: not known. The PCR was carried out with 60 Vbeta primers and 13 Jbeta primers. Using immunoSEQ multiplex PCR, the repertoire was profiled, and TCRdb retains in-frame clones only, with some absent. Among about 130,000 clones, roughly 75% were seen once, and the ten largest hold about 4.5%. These data come from a study of cytomegalovirus exposure and HLA in healthy donors. General study findings and limits: Later analysis found that TCR beta chains associated with HLA were more clonally expanded than other, equally common chains. According to a later analysis, donors in an Asian-associated ancestry cluster reportedly had fewer N-insertions than the approximately 720-donor mean.

The CDR3 covers 14 residues. CDR1 SNHLY and CDR2 FYNNEI come from the germline V gene. With 4 bases removed from V and 6 bases from J, the gap between germline ends came to 13 bases. The chain joins TRBV2 to TRBJ1-5, with TRBD1 as a possible D gene (5 bases). The TCR sequence derives from a man aged 25-45 years in good health. Sequencing was carried out using PBMCs. In DNA, the CDR3 is TGTGCCAGCAGTGGAGGTGCGGGGACTCAGCCCCAGCATTTT. It codes for CASSGGAGTQPQHF.